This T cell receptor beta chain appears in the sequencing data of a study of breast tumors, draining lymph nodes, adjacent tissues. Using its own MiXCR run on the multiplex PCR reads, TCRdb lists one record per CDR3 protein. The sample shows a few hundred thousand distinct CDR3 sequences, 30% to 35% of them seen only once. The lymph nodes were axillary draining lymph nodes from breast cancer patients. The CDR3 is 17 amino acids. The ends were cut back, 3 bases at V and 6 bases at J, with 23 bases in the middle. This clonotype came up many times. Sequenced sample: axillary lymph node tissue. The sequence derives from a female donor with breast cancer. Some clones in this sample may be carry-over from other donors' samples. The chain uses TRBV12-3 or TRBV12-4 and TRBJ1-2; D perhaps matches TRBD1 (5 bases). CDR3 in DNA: TGTGCCAGCAGTTTCCGCTCTGGGGGGTCGGGTGGGCATGGCTACACCTTC. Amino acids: CASSFRSGGSGGHGYTF.